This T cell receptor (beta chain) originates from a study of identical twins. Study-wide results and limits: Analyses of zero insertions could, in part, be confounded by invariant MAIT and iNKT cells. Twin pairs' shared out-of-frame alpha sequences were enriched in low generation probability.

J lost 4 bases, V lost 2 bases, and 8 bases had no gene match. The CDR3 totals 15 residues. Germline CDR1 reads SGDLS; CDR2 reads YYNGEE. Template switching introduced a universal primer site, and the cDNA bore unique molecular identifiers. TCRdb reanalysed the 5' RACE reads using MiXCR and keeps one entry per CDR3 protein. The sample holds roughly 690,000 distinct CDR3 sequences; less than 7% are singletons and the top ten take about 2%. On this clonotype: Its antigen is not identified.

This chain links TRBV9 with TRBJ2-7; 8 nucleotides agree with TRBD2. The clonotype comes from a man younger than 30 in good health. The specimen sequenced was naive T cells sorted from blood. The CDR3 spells CASSVWASGPYEQYF. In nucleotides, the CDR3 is TGTGCCAGCAGCGTGTGGGCTAGCGGGCCGTACGAGCAGTACTTC.